Each of the 5 T cell receptor beta chains below was sequenced from the same sample in a study of T-cell reconstitution after alpha-beta-depleted transplantation in children. A library of TCRbeta sequences, prepared with unique molecular identifiers, was generated. TCRdb reanalysed the PCR reads using MiXCR and keeps one entry per CDR3 protein. The table shows tens of thousands of distinct CDR3 sequences, with 5.5% to 7.5% occurring only once. The sequencing used PBMCs, mostly from graft donor cells, collected 60 days after TCRalphabeta/CD19-depleted stem cell transplant. Every receptor here comes from a female patient aged 2-15 years who had a stem cell transplant for aplastic anemia, so the T cells may come from the graft donor.

This clonotype was counted ten times or more. This chain links TRBV29-1 with TRBJ1-1; D ambiguous. The V end lost 6 bases, the J end lost 0 bases, and 8 bases lay between the germline ends. CDR1 is SQVTM and CDR2 is ANQGSEA in the germline V gene. This CDR3 is 12 amino acids long. In nucleotides, the CDR3 is TGCAGCGTCGCAGCCGTGAACACTGAAGCTTTCTTT. Residues: CSVAAVNTEAFF.

Many counts were recorded for this clonotype. V is TRBV9 and J is TRBJ2-6; D unresolved. Germline values: CDR1 SGDLS, CDR2 YYNGEE. CDR3 length: 13 amino acids. Trimming took 2 bases from V and 6 from J, leaving 6 bases between them. Here the CDR3 DNA reads TGTGCCAGCAGCGTCCCACCGGCCAACGTCCTGACTTTC. Translated: CASSVPPANVLTF.

The chain couples TRBV7-9 to TRBJ2-7; 7 positions match TRBD1. This CDR3 is built from 14 residues. Germline values: CDR1 SEHNR, CDR2 FQNEAQ (reference sequence). After removal of 4 bases from V and 3 bases from J, the junction contained 6 bases not matched to a gene. CDR3: CASSSGQADYEQYF. The CDR3 DNA reads as TGTGCCAGCAGCTCTGGACAGGCCGACTACGAGCAGTACTTC.

This clonotype appeared many times. The chain joins TRBV7-8 to TRBJ1-2, with 12 bases aligning to TRBD1. Germline values: CDR1 SGHVS, CDR2 FQNEAQ. The length of the CDR3 is 15 residues. With 3 bases clipped from V and 5 bases from J, the junction kept 4 bases outside the gene matches. The CDR3 loop is CASSLGDRGLYGYTF. The CDR3 nucleotides are TGTGCCAGCAGCTTGGGGGACAGGGGGCTGTATGGCTACACCTTC.

In its sample, this clonotype was seen many times. This rearrangement joins TRBV7-2 to TRBJ1-5; 11 bases agree with TRBD1. Trimming took 4 bases from V and 16 from J; bases not matched to a gene: 9. Per germline, CDR1 SGHTA and CDR2 FQGNSA. The CDR3 has 13 residues. CDR3 sequence: CASSSTGQGAVHF. The CDR3 nucleotides are TGTGCCAGCAGCTCCACTGGACAGGGGGCAGTACATTTT.